The clone carrying this T cell receptor (beta chain) has ten or more counts. The antigen remains unidentified. CDR1 SGHRS and CDR2 YFSETQ come from the germline V gene. The CDR3 runs 15 residues. V dropped 5 bases and J dropped 1 base, with 14 bases sitting between them. This sample stems from a study of CD8+CD57+ T cells in acquired aplastic anemia. Study summary: Sorted CD4+ and CD8+ cells gave an average of 3.2 ug of DNA.

The study, taken as a whole, reports: Common to patients and controls were about 31 CD8+ CDR3 sequences.

Previously, flow cytometry had revealed CD8+CD57+ cell expansion in the patients chosen for sequencing. The patients all had a severe acquired aplastic anemia diagnosis. Blood samples were obtained from patients who had received no prior therapy. Genomic DNA provided the template from which TCR beta VDJ and CDR3 profiles were obtained. Using its own MiXCR run on the reads, TCRdb lists one record per CDR3 protein. The top ten clones hold roughly 13% of a sample with over 150,000 distinct CDR3 sequences, 45% to 60% of them seen once. Sequencing was done on a sample of sorted CD4+, CD8+, or CD8+CD57+ T cells (not recorded which) from PBMCs. The chain links TRBV5-1 to TRBJ2-3; D possibly matches TRBD1 or TRBD2 (7 bases each). This receptor was taken from a human donor with aplastic anemia. The CDR3 protein is CASSETGRGTDTQYF. The CDR3 region has the DNA TGCGCCAGCAGTGAGACAGGGAGGGGCACAGATACGCAGTATTTT.